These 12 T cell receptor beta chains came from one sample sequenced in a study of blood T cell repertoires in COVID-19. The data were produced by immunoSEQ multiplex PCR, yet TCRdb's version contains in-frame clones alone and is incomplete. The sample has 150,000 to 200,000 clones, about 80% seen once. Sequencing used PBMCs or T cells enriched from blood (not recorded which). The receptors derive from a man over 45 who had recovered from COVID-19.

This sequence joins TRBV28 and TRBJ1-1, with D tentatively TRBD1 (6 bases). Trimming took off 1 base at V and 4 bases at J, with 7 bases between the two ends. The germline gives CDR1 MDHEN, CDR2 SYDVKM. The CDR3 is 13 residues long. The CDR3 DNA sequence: TGTGCCAGCAGTTTATTAGGGGGCACTGAAGCTTTCTTT. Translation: CASSLLGGTEAFF.

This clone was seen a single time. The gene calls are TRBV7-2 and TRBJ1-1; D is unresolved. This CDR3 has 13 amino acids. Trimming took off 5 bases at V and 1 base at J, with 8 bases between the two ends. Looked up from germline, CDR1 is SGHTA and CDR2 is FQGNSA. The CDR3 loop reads CASSLERNTEAFF. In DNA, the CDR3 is TGTGCCAGCAGCCTAGAGCGGAACACTGAAGCTTTCTTT.

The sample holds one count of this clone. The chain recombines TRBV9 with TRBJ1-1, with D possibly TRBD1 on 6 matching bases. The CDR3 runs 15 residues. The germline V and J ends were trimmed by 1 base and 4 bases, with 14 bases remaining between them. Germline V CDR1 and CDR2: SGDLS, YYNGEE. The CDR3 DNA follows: TGTGCCAGCAGCGTACAGGGGCTGGTGAGCACTGAAGCTTTCTTT. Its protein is CASSVQGLVSTEAFF.

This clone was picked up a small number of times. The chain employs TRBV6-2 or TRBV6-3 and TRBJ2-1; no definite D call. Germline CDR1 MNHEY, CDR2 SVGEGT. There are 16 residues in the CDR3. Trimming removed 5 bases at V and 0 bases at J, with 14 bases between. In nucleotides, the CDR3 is TGTGCCAGCAGTCCCCACTTTAGTGGCTCCTACAATGAGCAGTTCTTC. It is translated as CASSPHFSGSYNEQFF.

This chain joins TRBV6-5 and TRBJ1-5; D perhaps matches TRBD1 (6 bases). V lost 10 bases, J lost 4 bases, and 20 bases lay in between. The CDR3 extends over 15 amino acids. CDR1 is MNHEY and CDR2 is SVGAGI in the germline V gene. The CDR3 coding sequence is TGTGCCACCACCCAAACGGACAGCGCGAATCAGCCCCAGCATTTT. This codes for CATTQTDSANQPQHF.

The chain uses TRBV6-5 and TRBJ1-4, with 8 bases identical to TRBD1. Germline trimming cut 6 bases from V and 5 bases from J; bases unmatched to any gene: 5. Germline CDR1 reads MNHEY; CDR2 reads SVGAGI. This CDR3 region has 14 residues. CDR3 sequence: CASRRDRLNEKLFF. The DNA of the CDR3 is TGTGCCAGCAGAAGGGACAGGCTGAATGAAAAACTGTTTTTT.

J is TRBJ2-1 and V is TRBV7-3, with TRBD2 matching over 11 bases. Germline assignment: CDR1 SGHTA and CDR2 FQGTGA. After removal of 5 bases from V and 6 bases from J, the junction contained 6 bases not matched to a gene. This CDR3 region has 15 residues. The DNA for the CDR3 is TGTGCCAGCAGCATACTCGGGACTAGCGGCAATGAGCAGTTCTTC. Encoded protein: CASSILGTSGNEQFF.

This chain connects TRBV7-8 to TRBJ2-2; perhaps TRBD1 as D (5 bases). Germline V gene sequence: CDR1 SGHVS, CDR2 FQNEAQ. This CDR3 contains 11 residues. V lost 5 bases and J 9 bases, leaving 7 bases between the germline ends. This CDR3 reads CASSGARELFF. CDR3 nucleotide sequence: TGTGCCAGCAGCGGGGCCCGGGAGCTGTTTTTT. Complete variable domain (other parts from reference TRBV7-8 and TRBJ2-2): GAGVSQSPRYKVAKRGQDVALRCDPISGHVSLFWYQQALGQGPEFLTYFQNEAQLDKSGLPSDRFFAERPEGSVSTLKIQRTQQEDSAVYLCASSGARELFFGEGSRLTVL.

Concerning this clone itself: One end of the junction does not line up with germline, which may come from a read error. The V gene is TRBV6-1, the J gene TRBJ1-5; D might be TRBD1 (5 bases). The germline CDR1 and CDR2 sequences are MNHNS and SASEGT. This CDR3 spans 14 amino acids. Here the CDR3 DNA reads TGTGCCAGCAGGGAAGGGGCAGGAAATCAGCCCCAGCATTTT. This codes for CASREGAGNQPQHF.

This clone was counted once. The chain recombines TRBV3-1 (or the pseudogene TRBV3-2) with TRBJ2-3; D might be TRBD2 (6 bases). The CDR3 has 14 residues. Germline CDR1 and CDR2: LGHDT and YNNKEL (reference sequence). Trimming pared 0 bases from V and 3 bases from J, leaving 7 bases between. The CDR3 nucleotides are TGTGCCAGCAGCCAAGATAGCGGAACAGATACGCAGTATTTT. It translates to CASSQDSGTDTQYF.

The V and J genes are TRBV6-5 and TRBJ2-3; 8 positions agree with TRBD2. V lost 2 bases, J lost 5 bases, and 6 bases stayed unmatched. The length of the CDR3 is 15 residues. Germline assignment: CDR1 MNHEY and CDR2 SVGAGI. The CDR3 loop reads CASSYGGTRGDTQYF. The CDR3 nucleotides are TGTGCCAGCAGTTACGGGGGGACTAGAGGAGATACGCAGTATTTT.

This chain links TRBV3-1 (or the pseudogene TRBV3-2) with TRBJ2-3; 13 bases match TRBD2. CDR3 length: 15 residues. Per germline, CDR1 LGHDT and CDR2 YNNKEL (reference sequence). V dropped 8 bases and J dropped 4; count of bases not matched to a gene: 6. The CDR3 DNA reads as TGTGCCAGCTCCTCAACTAGCGGGGGGGCAGATACGCAGTATTTT. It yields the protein CASSSTSGGADTQYF.